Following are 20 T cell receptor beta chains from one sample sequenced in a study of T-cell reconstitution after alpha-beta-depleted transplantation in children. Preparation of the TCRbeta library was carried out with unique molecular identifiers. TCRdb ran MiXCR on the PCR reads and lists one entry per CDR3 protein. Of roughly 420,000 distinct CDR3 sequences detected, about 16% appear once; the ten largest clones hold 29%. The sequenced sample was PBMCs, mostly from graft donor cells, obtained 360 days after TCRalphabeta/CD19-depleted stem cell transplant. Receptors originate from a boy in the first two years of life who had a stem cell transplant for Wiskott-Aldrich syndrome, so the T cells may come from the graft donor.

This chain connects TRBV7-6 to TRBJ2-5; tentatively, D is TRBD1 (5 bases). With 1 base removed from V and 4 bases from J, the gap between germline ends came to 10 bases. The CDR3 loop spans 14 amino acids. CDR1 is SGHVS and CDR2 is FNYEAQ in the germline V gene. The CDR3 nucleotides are TGTGCCAGCAGCTTAGGCCTTGGGGCAGAGACCCAGTACTTC. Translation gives CASSLGLGAETQYF.

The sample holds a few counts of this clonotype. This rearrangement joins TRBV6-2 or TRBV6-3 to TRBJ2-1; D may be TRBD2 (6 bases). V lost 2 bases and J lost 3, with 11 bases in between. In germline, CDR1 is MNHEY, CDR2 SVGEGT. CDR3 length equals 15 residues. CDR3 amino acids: CASSYRGTYYNEQFF. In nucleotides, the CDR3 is TGTGCCAGCAGTTACCGCGGGACTTACTACAATGAGCAGTTCTTC.

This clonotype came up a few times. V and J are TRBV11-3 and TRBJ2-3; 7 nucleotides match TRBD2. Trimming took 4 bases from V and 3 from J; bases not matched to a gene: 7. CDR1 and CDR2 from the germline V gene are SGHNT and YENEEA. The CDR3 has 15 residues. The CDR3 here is CASSSPSGGTDTQYF. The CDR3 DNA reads TGTGCCAGCAGCTCACCGTCCGGGGGGACAGATACGCAGTATTTT.

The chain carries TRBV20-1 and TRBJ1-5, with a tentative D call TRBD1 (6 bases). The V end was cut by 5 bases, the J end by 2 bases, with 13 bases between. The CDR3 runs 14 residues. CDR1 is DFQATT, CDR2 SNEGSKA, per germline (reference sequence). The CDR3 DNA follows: TGCAGTGCTTCTCAGGGGAATGGCAATCAGCCCCAGCATTTT. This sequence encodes CSASQGNGNQPQHF.

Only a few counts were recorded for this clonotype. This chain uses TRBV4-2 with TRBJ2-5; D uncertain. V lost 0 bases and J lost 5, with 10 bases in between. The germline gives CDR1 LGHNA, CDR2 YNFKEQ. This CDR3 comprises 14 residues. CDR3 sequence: CASSQESMGETQYF. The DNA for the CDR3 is TGTGCCAGCAGCCAAGAGAGTATGGGGGAGACCCAGTACTTC.

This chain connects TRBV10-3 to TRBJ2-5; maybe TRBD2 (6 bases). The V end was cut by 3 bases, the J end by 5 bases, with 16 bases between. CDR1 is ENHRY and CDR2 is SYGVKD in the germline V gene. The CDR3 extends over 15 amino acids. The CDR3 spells CAISDSGVVVETQYF. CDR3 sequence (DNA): TGTGCCATCAGTGACTCGGGGGTCGTGGTGGAGACCCAGTACTTC.

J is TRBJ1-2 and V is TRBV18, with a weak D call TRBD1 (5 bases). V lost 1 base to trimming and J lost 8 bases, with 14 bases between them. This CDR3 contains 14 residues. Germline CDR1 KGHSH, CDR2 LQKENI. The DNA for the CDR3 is TGTGCCAGCTCACCACGAAATTCGGGGCAAGGCTACACCTTC. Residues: CASSPRNSGQGYTF.

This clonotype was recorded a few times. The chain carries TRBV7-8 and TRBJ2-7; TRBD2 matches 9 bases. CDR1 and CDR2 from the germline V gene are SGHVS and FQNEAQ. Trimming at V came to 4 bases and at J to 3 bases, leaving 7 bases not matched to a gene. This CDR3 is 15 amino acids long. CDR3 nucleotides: TGTGCCAGCAGCTCCCGAGCGGGAGGATACTACGAGCAGTACTTC. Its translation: CASSSRAGGYYEQYF.

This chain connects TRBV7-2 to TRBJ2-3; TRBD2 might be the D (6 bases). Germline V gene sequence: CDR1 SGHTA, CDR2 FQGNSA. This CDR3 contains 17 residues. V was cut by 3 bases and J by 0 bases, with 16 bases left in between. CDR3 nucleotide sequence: TGTGCCAGCAGCTTTAATGCCCTACTAGCTAGCACAGATACGCAGTATTTT. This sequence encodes CASSFNALLASTDTQYF.

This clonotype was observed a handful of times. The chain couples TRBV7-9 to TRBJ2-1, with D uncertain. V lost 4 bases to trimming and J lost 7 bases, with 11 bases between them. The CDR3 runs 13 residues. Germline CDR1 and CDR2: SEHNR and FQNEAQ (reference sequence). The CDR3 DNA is TGTGCCAGCAGCTATGAGGTATTGAATGAGCAGTTCTTC. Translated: CASSYEVLNEQFF.

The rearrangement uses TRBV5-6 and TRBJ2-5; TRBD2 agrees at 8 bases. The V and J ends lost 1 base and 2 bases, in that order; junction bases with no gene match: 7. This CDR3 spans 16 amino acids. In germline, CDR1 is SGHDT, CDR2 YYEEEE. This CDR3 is CASSLYGGVVQETQYF. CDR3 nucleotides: TGTGCCAGCAGCTTGTACGGGGGGGTGGTACAAGAGACCCAGTACTTC. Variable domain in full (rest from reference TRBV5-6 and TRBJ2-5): DAGVTQSPTHLIKTRGQQVTLRCSPKSGHDTVSWYQQALGQGPQFIFQYYEEEERQRGNFPDRFSGHQFPNYSSELNVNALLLGDSALYLCASSLYGGVVQETQYFGPGTRLLVL.

For the CDR3, the DNA is TGTGCCAGCAGTTTATTGGGGGGGGGAGAAGAGACCCAGTACTTC. Protein sequence: CASSLLGGGEETQYF. This chain connects TRBV28 to TRBJ2-5; TRBD2 matches 7 bases. With V trimmed by 1 base and J by 3 bases, 5 bases remained unmatched. The CDR3 contains 15 residues. Germline CDR1 and CDR2: MDHEN and SYDVKM.

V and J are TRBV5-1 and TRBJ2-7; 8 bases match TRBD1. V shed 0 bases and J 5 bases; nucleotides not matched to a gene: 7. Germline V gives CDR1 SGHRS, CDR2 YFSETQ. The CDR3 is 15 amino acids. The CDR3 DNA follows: TGCGCCAGCAGCTTGGCATCACAGGGGGTAGACGAGCAGTACTTC. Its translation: CASSLASQGVDEQYF.

Here the CDR3 reads CASSQSGTTYNEQFF. In DNA, the CDR3 is TGCGCCAGCAGCCAATCCGGGACCACCTACAATGAGCAGTTCTTC. The J gene is TRBJ2-1, the V gene TRBV4-3, with D perhaps given as TRBD1 or TRBD2 (5 bases each). Germline V gene data show CDR1 as LGHNA and CDR2 as YSLEER. This CDR3 contains 15 residues. Trimming shortened V by 2 bases and J by 2 bases, and 10 bases separated the two germline ends.

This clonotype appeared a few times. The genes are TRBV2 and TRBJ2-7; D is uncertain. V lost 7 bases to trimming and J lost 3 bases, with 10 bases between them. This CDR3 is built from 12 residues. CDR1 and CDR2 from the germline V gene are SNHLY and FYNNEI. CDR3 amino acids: CASNNSDYEQYF. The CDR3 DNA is TGTGCCAGCAATAATTCGGACTACGAGCAGTACTTC.

The CDR3 here is CASSFGPNQETQYF. The CDR3 DNA reads TGTGCCAGCAGTTTCGGGCCAAATCAAGAGACCCAGTACTTC. The chain employs TRBV6-5 and TRBJ2-5; D is unclear. V shed 4 bases and J shed 2 bases, with 11 bases lying between them. The CDR3 runs 14 residues. Germline V gene data show CDR1 as MNHEY and CDR2 as SVGAGI.

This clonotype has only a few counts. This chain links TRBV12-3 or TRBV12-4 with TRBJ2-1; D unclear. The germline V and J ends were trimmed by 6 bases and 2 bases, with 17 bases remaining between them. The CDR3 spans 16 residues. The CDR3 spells CASSPGPSVAYNEQFF. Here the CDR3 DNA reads TGTGCCAGCAGCCCCGGACCTTCCGTGGCCTACAATGAGCAGTTCTTC.

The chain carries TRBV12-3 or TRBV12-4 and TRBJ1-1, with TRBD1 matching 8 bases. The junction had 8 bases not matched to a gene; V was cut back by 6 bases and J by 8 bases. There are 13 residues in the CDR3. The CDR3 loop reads CASSPGQGEEAFF. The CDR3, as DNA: TGTGCCAGCAGCCCTGGACAGGGAGAGGAAGCTTTCTTT.

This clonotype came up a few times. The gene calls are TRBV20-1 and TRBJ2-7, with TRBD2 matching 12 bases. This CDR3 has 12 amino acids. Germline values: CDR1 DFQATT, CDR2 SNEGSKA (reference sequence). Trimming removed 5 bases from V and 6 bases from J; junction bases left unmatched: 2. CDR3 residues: CSASSGRAEQYF. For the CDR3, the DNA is TGCAGTGCTTCTAGCGGGAGGGCCGAGCAGTACTTC.

CDR3 DNA sequence: TGCAGTGCTAGACCCCGCGGGGGGAGCTCCTACGAGCAGTACTTC. This translates into CSARPRGGSSYEQYF. This chain uses TRBV20-1 with TRBJ2-7; 8 bases are shared with TRBD2. This CDR3 comprises 15 residues. Per germline, CDR1 DFQATT and CDR2 SNEGSKA (reference sequence). Unmatched junction bases numbered 6, after V lost 2 bases and J lost 0 bases.